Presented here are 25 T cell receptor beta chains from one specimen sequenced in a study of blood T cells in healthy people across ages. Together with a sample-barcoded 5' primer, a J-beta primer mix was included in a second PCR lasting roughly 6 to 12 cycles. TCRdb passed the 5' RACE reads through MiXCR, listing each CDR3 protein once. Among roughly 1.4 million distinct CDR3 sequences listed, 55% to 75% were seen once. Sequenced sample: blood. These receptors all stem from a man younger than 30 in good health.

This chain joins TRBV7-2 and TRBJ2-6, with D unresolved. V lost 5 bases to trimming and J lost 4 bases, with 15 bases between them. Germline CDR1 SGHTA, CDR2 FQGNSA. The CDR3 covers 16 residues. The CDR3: CASSPGPMAGANVLTF. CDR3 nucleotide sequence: TGTGCCAGCAGCCCAGGTCCCATGGCCGGGGCCAACGTCCTGACTTTC. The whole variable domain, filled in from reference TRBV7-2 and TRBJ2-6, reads GAGVSQSPSNKVTEKGKDVELRCDPISGHTALYWYRQSLGQGLEFLIYFQGNSAPDKSGLPSDRFSAERTGGSVSTLTIQRTQQEDSAVYLCASSPGPMAGANVLTFGAGSRLTVL.

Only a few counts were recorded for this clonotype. This chain's CDR3 is CASSPGKDQPQHF. The CDR3 DNA reads as TGTGCCAGCTCACCCGGGAAGGATCAGCCCCAGCATTTT. This chain joins TRBV18 and TRBJ1-5; D gene uncertain. The CDR3 is 13 residues long. CDR1 and CDR2 from the germline V gene are KGHSH and LQKENI. V lost 3 bases and J lost 5, with 8 bases in between.

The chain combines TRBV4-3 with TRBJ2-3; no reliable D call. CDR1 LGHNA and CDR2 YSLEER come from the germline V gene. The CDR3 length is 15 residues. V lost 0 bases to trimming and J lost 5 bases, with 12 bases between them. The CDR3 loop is CASSQDSSSGDTQYF. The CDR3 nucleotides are TGCGCCAGCAGCCAAGACTCCTCGTCGGGAGATACGCAGTATTTT.

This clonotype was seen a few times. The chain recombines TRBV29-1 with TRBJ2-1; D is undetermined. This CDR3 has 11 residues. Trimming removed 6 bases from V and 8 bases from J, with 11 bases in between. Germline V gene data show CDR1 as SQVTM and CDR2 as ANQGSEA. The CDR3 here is CSVQTGHEQFF. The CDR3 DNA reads TGCAGCGTCCAAACTGGTCATGAGCAGTTCTTC.

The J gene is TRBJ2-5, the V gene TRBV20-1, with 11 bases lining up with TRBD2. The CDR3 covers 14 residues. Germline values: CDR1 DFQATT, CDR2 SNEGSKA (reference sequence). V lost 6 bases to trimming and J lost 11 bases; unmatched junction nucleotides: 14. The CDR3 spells CSAAVAGGYGEQYF. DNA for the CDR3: TGCAGTGCCGCTGTAGCGGGGGGGTACGGTGAGCAGTACTTC.

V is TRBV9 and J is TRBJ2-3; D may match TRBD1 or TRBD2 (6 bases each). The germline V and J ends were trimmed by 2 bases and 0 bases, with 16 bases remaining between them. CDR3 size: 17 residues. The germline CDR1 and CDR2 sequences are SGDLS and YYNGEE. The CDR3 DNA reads TGTGCCAGCAGCGTTCATAGTGCGGGACATAGCACAGATACGCAGTATTTT. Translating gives CASSVHSAGHSTDTQYF.

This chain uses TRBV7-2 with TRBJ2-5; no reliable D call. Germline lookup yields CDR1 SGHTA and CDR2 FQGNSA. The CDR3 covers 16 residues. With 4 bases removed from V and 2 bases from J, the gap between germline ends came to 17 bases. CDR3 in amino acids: CASSSPGGRRQETQYF. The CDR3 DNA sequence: TGTGCCAGCAGCTCTCCCGGTGGGCGCAGACAAGAGACCCAGTACTTC.

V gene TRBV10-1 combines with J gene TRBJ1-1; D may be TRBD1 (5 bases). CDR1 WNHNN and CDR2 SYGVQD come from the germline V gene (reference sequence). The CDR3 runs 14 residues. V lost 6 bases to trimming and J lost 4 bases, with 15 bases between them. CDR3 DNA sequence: TGCGCCAGCAGGGAGGGGAGGAGTGGCACTGAAGCTTTCTTT. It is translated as CASREGRSGTEAFF.

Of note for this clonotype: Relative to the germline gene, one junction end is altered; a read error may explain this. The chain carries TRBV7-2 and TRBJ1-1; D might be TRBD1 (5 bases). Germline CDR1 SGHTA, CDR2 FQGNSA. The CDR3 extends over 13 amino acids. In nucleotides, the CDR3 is TGTGCCAGCAGCTTTGTCGGGAGGGGTGAAACTTTCTTT. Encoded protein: CASSFVGRGETFF.

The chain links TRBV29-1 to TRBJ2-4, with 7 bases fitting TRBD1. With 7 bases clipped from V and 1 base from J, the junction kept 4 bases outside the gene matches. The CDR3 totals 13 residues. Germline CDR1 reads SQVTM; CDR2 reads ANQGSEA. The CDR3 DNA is TGCAGCGCCGAGGGGGCGGCCAAAAACATTCAGTACTTC. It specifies CSAEGAAKNIQYF.

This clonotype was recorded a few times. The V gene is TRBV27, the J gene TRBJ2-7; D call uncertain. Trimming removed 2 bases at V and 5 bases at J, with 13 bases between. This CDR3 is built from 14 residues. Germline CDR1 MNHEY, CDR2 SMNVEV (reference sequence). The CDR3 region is CASSLPGTLHEQYF. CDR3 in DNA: TGTGCCAGCAGTTTACCGGGTACCCTGCACGAGCAGTACTTC.

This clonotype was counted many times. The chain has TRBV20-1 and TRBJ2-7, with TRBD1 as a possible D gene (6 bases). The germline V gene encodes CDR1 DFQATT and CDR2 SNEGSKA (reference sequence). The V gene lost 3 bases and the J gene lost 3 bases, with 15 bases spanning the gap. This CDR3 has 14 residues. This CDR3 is CSARGTGYYYEQYF. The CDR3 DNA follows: TGCAGTGCTAGGGGAACAGGGTACTACTACGAGCAGTACTTC.

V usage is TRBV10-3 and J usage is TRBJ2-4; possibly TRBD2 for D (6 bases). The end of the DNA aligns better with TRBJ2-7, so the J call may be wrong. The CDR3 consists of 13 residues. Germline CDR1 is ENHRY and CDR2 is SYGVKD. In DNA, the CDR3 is TGTGCCATCGGAGGGAGGAACCCCTACGAGCAGTACTTC. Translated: CAIGGRNPYEQYF.

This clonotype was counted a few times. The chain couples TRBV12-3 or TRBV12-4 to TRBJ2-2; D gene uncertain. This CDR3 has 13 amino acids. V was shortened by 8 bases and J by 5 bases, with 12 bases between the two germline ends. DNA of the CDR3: TGTGCCAGCGAAAAACAGAGGACCGGGGAGCTGTTTTTT. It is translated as CASEKQRTGELFF.

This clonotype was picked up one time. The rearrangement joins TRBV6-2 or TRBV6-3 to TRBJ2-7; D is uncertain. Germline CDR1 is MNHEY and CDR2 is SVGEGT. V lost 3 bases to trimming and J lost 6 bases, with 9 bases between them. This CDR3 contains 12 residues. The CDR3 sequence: CASSYHTLEQYF. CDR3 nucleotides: TGTGCCAGCAGTTATCACACTCTCGAGCAGTACTTC.

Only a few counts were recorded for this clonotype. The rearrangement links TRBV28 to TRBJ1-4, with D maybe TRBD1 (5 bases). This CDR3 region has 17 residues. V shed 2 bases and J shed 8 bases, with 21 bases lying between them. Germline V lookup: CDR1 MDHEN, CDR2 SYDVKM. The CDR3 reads CASSLIVEAGTDEKLFF. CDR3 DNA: TGTGCCAGCAGTTTAATAGTGGAGGCAGGGACTGACGAAAAACTGTTTTTT.

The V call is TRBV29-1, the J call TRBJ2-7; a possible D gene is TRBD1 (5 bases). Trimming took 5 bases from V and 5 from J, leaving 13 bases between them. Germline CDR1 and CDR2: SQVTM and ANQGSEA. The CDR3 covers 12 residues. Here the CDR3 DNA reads TGCAGCGTTTCCTCAGGGTCGAACGAGCAGTACTTC. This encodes CSVSSGSNEQYF.

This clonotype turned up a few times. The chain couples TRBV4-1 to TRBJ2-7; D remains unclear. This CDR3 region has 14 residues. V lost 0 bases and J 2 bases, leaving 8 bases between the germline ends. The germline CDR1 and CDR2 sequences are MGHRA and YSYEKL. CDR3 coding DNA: TGCGCCAGCAGCCAAGATGAGCTTACCTACGAGCAGTACTTC. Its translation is CASSQDELTYEQYF.

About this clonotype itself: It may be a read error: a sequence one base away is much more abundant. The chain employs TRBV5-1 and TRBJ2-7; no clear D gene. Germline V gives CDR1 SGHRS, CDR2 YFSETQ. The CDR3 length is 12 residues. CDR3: CASSITSYERYF. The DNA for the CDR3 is TGCGCCAGCAGCATAACGTCCTACGAGCGGTACTTC.

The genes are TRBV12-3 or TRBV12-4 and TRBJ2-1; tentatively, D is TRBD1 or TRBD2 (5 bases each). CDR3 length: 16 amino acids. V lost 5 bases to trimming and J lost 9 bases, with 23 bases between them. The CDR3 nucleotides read TGTGCCAGCAGTGGCACCGGGACCCGCCTCAGGTTTGAGCAGTTCTTC. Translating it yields CASSGTGTRLRFEQFF.

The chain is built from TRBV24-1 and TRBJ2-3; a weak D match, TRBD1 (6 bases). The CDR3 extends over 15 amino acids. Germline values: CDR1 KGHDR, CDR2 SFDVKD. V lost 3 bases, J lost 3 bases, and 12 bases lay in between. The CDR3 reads CATSDDRLGTDTQYF. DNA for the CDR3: TGTGCCACCAGTGATGACAGGTTAGGAACAGATACGCAGTATTTT.

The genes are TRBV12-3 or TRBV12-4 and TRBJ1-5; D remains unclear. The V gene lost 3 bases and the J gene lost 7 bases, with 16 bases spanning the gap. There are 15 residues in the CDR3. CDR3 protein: CASSFRGIGEQPQHF. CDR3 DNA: TGTGCCAGCAGTTTTAGAGGGATCGGGGAACAGCCCCAGCATTTT.

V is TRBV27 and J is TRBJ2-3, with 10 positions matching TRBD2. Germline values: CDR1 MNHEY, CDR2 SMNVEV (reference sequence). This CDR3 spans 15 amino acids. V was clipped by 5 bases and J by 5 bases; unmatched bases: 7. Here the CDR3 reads CASSLLAGKGDTQYF. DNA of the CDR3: TGTGCCAGCAGTCTACTAGCGGGAAAGGGAGATACGCAGTATTTT.

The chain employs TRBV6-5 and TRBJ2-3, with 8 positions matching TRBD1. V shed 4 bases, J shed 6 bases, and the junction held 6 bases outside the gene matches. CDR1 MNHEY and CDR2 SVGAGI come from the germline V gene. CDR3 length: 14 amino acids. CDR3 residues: CASSLDRVRDTQYF. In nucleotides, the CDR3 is TGTGCCAGCAGTTTGGACAGGGTGAGGGATACGCAGTATTTT.

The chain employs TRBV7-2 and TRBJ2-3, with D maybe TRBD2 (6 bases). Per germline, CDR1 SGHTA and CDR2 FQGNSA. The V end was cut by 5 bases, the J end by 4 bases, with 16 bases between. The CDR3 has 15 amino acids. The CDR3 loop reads CASSRLLGGADTQYF. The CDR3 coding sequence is TGTGCCAGCAGCCGCCTCCTCGGGGGTGCAGATACGCAGTATTTT.